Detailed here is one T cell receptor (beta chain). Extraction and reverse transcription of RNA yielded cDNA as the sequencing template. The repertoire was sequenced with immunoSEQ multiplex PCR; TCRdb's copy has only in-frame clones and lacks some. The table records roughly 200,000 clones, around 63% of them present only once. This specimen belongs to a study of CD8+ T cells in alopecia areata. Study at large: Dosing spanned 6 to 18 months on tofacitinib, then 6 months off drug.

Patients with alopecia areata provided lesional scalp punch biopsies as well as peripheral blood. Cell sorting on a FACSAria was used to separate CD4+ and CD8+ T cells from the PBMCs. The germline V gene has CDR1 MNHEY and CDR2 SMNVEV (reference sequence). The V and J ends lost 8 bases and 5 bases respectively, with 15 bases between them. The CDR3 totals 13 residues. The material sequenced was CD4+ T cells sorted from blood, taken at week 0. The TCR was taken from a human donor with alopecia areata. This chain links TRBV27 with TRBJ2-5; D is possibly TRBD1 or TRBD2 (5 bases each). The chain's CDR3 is CASGGAVGETQYF. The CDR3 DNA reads TGTGCCAGCGGGGGAGCGGTAGGGGAGACCCAGTACTTC.